This TCR beta chain came from a study of blood T cell repertoires in COVID-19 (dated by TCRdb to about 2020). In terms of the full investigation: Samples covering the acute and convalescent phases of COVID-19 were provided by collaborators in the United States, Italy and Spain. The prospective study material was composed of cDNA or gDNA derived from T cells, B-cell-depleted T cells, or PBMCs. The sample metadata nearly always contained a de-identified subject ID, COVID-19 status, age in years and sex. Where available, HLA class I and class II types were obtained from metadata supplied by the sample provider rather than from assay-based typing. The repertoires were released in a freely available public database meant as a resource for research on the immune response to SARS-CoV-2. Deeply sampled blood TCRbeta repertoires from subjects exposed to, actively infected with, or recovered from COVID-19 were included in the dataset. The samples were drawn from two sources: the first 160 participants of the ongoing ImmuneRACE study, and fewer than 1,500 subjects contributed by 6 global collaborators.

Results the study describes overall, beyond this receptor: The quantity of clinical and demographic metadata differed by source and by participant and was supplied without curation.

As encoded in the germline V gene (reference sequence), CDR1 is GTSNPN while CDR2 is SVGIG. Taken from cysteine to phenylalanine, the CDR3 has 15 residues. Only CDR3 DNA remains: 45 bases, in frame from the first base. V ends up 5 bases short and J 3 bases short, with an unmatched junction base count of 9. The collaborating institutions used their own protocols to collect whole blood in K2EDTA tubes. For TCRbeta analysis, collaborator samples were shipped as frozen whole blood, as isolated PBMCs, or as DNA extracted from either sample type. The immunoSEQ Assay, a bias-controlled multiplex PCR, was used to amplify TCRbeta CDR3 regions from genomic DNA. The paper's data handling went like this. The number of nucleated cells in each sample was estimated by amplification of reference gene primers within the assay. To quantify the absolute abundance of each unique TCRbeta CDR3 rearrangement, sequence reads were collapsed and filtered. Productive Simpson clonality was computed per sample as the square root of Simpson's diversity index over productive rearrangements. Entries here come from immuneACCESS through TCRdb and include only in-frame sequences with V and J called. Some clones fail to appear in such tables; in the studies checked, an unresolved V gene covers under half of the shortfall, and the cause of the remainder is unknown. V and J calls plus clone size are reproduced from that table; the DNA served to infer D and trimming. Within this sample are more than 100,000 clones, with about four fifths of them counted one time only. Jointly, the top ten make up more than 1.3% of the sample.

Comments on this clone: Its antigen specificity is not known. No much larger clone exists at a distance of one base, and base qualities are not known.

This TCR derives from a man in his 60s with acute or convalescent COVID-19. The sequencing input was peripheral blood. Recombination connected TRBV30 to TRBJ2-1; a stretch of 8 junction bases matches TRBD2. The nucleotides read TGTGCCTGGGGCTCAGGAAGCGGGGGCTACAATGAGCAGTTCTTC. Its product reads: CAWGSGSGGYNEQFF.